The 7 T cell receptor beta chains below all came from one sample that was sequenced in a study of radiation and T cells in renal cell carcinoma. Indicated time point: baseline pretreatment blood. This sample's treatment: 15 Gy SBRT to primary tumor, nephrectomy 4 weeks later. TCRdb's copy holds only in-frame clones and misses some; the assay was immunoSEQ multiplex PCR. The table has 150,000 or so clones, about nine tenths seen once. The sequencing used blood, collected from a patient whose treatment included radiotherapy and nephrectomy. These receptors all come from a woman aged 70 to 79 with renal cell carcinoma.

The V call is TRBV11-3, the J call TRBJ2-3; 11 positions agree with TRBD2. The germline CDR1 and CDR2 sequences are SGHNT and YENEEA. This CDR3 has 17 residues. V trimming: 1 base; J trimming: 4 bases; junction bases outside the gene matches: 7. The DNA of the CDR3 is TGTGCCAGCAGCTTAGCACTAGCGGGGGTTTCGTCAGATACGCAGTATTTT. It translates to CASSLALAGVSSDTQYF.

The rearrangement joins TRBV9 to TRBJ1-4, with 8 bases matching TRBD1. CDR1 is SGDLS, CDR2 YYNGEE, per germline. CDR3 length: 15 residues. The junction had 7 bases not matched to a gene; V was cut back by 3 bases and J by 6 bases. CDR3 sequence reads: CASSGLAQGDEKLFF. CDR3 nucleotides: TGTGCCAGCAGCGGACTGGCACAGGGGGATGAAAAACTGTTTTTT. The full variable domain, in which reference TRBV9 and TRBJ1-4 provide the parts outside the CDR3, is DSGVTQTPKHLITATGQRVTLRCSPRSGDLSVYWYQQSLDQGLQFLIQYYNGEERAKGNILERFSAQQFPDLHSELNLSSLELGDSALYFCASSGLAQGDEKLFFGSGTQLSVL.

V is TRBV30 and J is TRBJ1-5, with D maybe TRBD1 (5 bases). Trimming took 0 bases from V and 2 from J, leaving 11 bases between them. This CDR3 is built from 15 residues. Germline V lookup: CDR1 GTSNPN, CDR2 SVGIG (reference sequence). Written as DNA, the CDR3 is TGTGCCTGGAGTGTAGCAGGGAAAGGCAATCAGCCCCAGCATTTT. Protein: CAWSVAGKGNQPQHF.

This clone was detected a few times. The chain joins TRBV29-1 to TRBJ1-2, with TRBD1 matching 7 bases. Germline trimming cut 1 base from V and 7 bases from J; bases unmatched to any gene: 3. Germline values: CDR1 SQVTM, CDR2 ANQGSEA. The CDR3 runs 12 residues. The CDR3 sequence is CSVEARQGGYTF. The CDR3 nucleotides read TGCAGCGTTGAAGCCCGACAGGGTGGCTACACCTTC. The full variable domain, completed using reference TRBV29-1 and TRBJ1-2, is SAVISQKPSRDICQRGTSLTIQCQVDSQVTMMFWYRQQPGQSLTLIATANQGSEATYESGFVIDKFPISRPNLTFSTLTVSNMSPEDSSIYLCSVEARQGGYTFGSGTRLTVV.

The chain uses TRBV6-6 and TRBJ1-2, with 10 bases that match TRBD1. The V gene end was trimmed by 2 bases and the J gene end by 4 bases; junction bases not matched to a gene: 4. CDR1 is MNHNY, CDR2 SVGAGI, per germline (reference sequence). The CDR3 covers 15 residues. The chain's CDR3 is CASSYPGQGTYGYTF. The CDR3 DNA reads TGTGCCAGCAGTTACCCGGGACAGGGGACCTATGGCTACACCTTC.

This rearrangement joins TRBV27 to TRBJ1-1; the match to TRBD1 covers 10 bases. With V trimmed by 3 bases and J by 0 bases, 4 bases remained unmatched. Germline V gene sequence: CDR1 MNHEY, CDR2 SMNVEV (reference sequence). This CDR3 spans 16 amino acids. The CDR3 coding sequence is TGTGCCAGCAGTTTGGGACAGGGGAGGATGAACACTGAAGCTTTCTTT. It codes for CASSLGQGRMNTEAFF.

The CDR3 coding sequence is TGTGCCAGCAGACAAACCCCCCCTTCCTATGGCTACACCTTC. This translates into CASRQTPPSYGYTF. The V and J genes are TRBV28 and TRBJ1-2, with D hard to call. This CDR3 has 14 amino acids. The V and J ends lost 6 bases and 4 bases respectively, with 15 bases between them. Germline values: CDR1 MDHEN, CDR2 SYDVKM.